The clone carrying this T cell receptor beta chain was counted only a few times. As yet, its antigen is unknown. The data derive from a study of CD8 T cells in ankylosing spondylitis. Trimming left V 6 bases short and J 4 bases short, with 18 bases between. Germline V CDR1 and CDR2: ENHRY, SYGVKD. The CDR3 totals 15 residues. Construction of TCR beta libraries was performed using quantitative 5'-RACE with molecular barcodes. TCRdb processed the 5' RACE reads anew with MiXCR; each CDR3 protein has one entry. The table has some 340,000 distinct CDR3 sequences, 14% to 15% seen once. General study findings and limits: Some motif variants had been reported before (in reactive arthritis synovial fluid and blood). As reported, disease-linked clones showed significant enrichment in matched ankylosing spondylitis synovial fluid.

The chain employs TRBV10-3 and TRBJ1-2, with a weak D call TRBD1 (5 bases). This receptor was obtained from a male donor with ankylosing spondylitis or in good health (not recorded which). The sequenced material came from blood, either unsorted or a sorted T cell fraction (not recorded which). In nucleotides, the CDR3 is TGTGCCATCAGCGAAGGGACCGCTATGGGCTATGGCTACACCTTC. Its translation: CAISEGTAMGYGYTF.